This TCR beta chain stems from a study of T-cell memory formation after mild COVID-19 (dated by TCRdb to the early 2020s). Notes on the research overall: Most TCR sequence clusters were specific to one of the two donors. The cohort was made up of two young adult volunteers, one female and one male, who were previously healthy. T-cell clones expanding and contracting after mild COVID-19 in a couple of donors were tracked by longitudinal TCRalpha and TCRbeta repertoire sequencing. Overall results and qualifications from the work: Only a couple of mild cases were covered in the study, and larger cohorts including severe cases with pre-infection samples were considered necessary. Contracting CD4+ clones turned up mainly in the CM and EM memory subsets, whereas EMRA was where CD8+ clones were enriched. Whether the second-wave clones peaking on day 37 were SARS-CoV-2 specific was not confirmed. Clones contracting from day 15 to 85 had balanced CD4/CD8 phenotypes, while a second wave expanding from day 15 to 37 was biased towards CD4+. Some responding clones were detected in pre-infection memory, which suggested that pre-existing cross-reactive memory T cells had joined the SARS-CoV-2 response.

The sequencer listed for this sample is Illumina NovaSeq 6000. TCRalpha and TCRbeta cDNA libraries were built by 5'RACE with constant-segment primers, adding sample barcodes and unique molecular identifiers. Trizol reagent was used to extract RNA from every sample. Amplification of the libraries took two PCR steps, and the second step added a second sample barcode plus Illumina TruSeq adapters. Sequencing of the libraries was done on an Illumina NovaSeq, producing 2 x 150 bp paired-end reads. In the source study's methods: Reads were demultiplexed and collapsed into UMI-guided consensus sequences with migec v1.2.7. Using mixcr v2.1.11, the UMI consensuses were aligned to TRA and TRB V and J templates and assembled into clonotypes. A clonotype was counted as expanded or contracted only when both edgeR and NoisET called the clonotype significant, with the noise models trained on biological replicates. For edgeR calls, the thresholds were a false discovery rate-adjusted p below 0.01 and a log2 fold-change of 1. As an exploratory analysis of dynamics, max-normalized trajectories of the 1000 most abundant clonotypes were examined with PCA combined with hierarchical clustering. Separately sequenced CD4+ and CD8+ repertoires were used to assign a CD4 or CD8 phenotype to each responding clone. The public reads were reprocessed in TCRdb via fastp at Q25 and MiXCR, keeping in-frame beta chains. Under each unique CDR3 protein, matching rows form one entry showing the most common genes and DNA. The V and J calls were not made by the authors but by TCRdb's processing. This sample has some 450,000 distinct CDR3 sequences in its table, and 15% to 25% of those were observed once. Jointly, the top ten make up approximately 8.1% of the sample.

In the germline V gene (reference sequence), CDR1 corresponds to LNHNV and CDR2 to YYDKDF. V lost 6 bases and J lost 3 bases, and the count of bases not matched to a germline gene is 8. The CDR3 runs 15 amino acids, cysteine and phenylalanine included. Just the 45-base CDR3 DNA is kept, in frame starting at base 1. PBMCs were isolated by Ficoll-Paque density gradient centrifugation. This clonotype was observed at least ten times. No antigen is known for it. Base qualities are not recorded, but no much larger clone differs from it by a single base. The source is an adult woman who had mild COVID-19 (a few samples of this study predate the infection). The sample titles of this study are shuffled in the database, so cell type and time point are left out; the donor was told from shared clones. Rearrangement joined TRBV15 to TRBJ2-3, with 8 middle bases fitting TRBD2. The specimen sequenced was PBMCs or a T cell subset sorted from them (not recorded which). The CDR3 amino acid sequence is: CATSPTGGSTDTQYF. In nucleotides, the sequence is TGTGCCACCAGTCCCACGGGGGGGTCAACAGATACGCAGTATTTT.